These T cell receptor beta chains were read from a single sample in a study of blood T cell repertoires in COVID-19. Clones were read by immunoSEQ multiplex PCR, and TCRdb kept only the in-frame ones, dropping some. Among fewer than 700,000 clones listed, roughly nine tenths were seen once. The sequencing sample was made of peripheral blood. Receptors originate from a woman in her forties or fifties with COVID-19, enrolled during active disease. Each CDR3 is given with its conserved first and last residue. Each record gives: D gene, clone size, V gene, J gene, CDR3 length, CDR3 protein, CDR3 DNA. A D gene is named only where the DNA matches it firmly. Clone size appears in some rows only: once, few, many, or a class for an expanded clone.

>NA|NA|TRBV6-2/TRBV6-3|TRBJ1-5|16
CASRPYQAYSNQPQHF
TGTGCCAGCAGACCTTACCAAGCGTATAGCAATCAGCCCCAGCATTTT
>TRBD1|NA|TRBV5-3|TRBJ1-5|16
CARSGRTGAGRDPQHF
TGTGCCAGAAGCGGCCGAACAGGGGCGGGGCGGGATCCCCAGCATTTT
>NA|NA|TRBV30|TRBJ1-5|13
CAWSVVGNQPQHF
TGTGCCTGGAGTGTAGTAGGCAATCAGCCCCAGCATTTT
>NA|NA|TRBV11-2|TRBJ1-1|14
CASSLGIISTEAFF
TGTGCCAGCAGCTTAGGTATAATATCGACTGAAGCTTTCTTT
>TRBD1|NA|TRBV30|TRBJ2-2|16
CAWSVGPTGLTGELFF
TGTGCCTGGAGTGTAGGTCCGACAGGGCTCACCGGGGAGCTGTTTTTT
>TRBD1|NA|TRBV6-1|TRBJ1-1|17
CASSEGRDRVKNTEAFF
TGTGCCAGCAGTGAAGGTCGGGACAGGGTAAAAAACACTGAAGCTTTCTTT
>NA|few|TRBV11-2|TRBJ1-1|13
CASSLTLSAKAFF
TGTGCCAGCAGCCTCACGTTAAGCGCTAAAGCTTTCTTT
>NA|once|TRBV9|TRBJ1-2|13
CASSVGEVGGYTF
TGTGCCAGCAGCGTAGGGGAGGTCGGGGGCTACACCTTC
>NA|NA|TRBV5-1|TRBJ1-6|17
CASSLDGSGFNFSPLHF
TGCGCCAGCAGCTTGGACGGGAGCGGCTTCAATTTTTCACCCCTCCACTTT
>NA|NA|TRBV19|TRBJ1-5|14
CAGGEGSSDQPQHF
TGTGCCGGGGGGGAGGGGAGCTCGGATCAGCCCCAGCATTTT
>NA|NA|TRBV2|TRBJ1-5|12
CASTRTDQPQHF
TGTGCCAGCACTCGAACAGATCAGCCCCAGCATTTT
>NA|NA|TRBV7-2|TRBJ2-1|15
CASSPRRSSYNEQFF
TGTGCCAGCAGCCCGAGAAGGAGCTCCTACAATGAGCAGTTCTTC
>NA|NA|TRBV5-4|TRBJ1-1|13
CASSPEGLTEAFF
TGTGCCAGCAGCCCTGAGGGTTTAACTGAAGCTTTCTTT
>TRBD1|NA|TRBV3-1/TRBV3-2|TRBJ1-1|16
CASSPRGQGARAEAFF
TGTGCCAGCAGCCCACGGGGACAGGGTGCAAGAGCTGAAGCTTTCTTT
>TRBD1|NA|TRBV9|TRBJ1-2|16
CASSPRVGTGLYGYTF
TGTGCCAGCAGCCCAAGGGTGGGGACAGGGCTCTATGGCTACACCTTC
>TRBD2|NA|TRBV13|TRBJ2-3|16
CASSLGGTSGSDTQYF
TGTGCCAGCAGCTTAGGGGGGACTAGCGGGAGTGATACGCAGTATTTT
>NA|NA|TRBV19|TRBJ1-6|14
CASSPGPPNSPLHF
TGTGCCAGTAGCCCGGGTCCCCCCAATTCACCCCTCCACTTT
>NA|NA|TRBV5-3|TRBJ2-7|13
CARSADWSYEQYF
TGTGCCAGAAGCGCGGACTGGTCCTACGAGCAGTACTTC
>NA|NA|TRBV25-1|TRBJ1-1|13
CATGGARGTEAFF
TGTGCCACGGGGGGGGCTCGGGGCACTGAAGCTTTCTTT
>TRBD1|NA|TRBV30|TRBJ1-1|14
CAWRRGGTAKEAFF
TGTGCCTGGAGGCGCGGTGGGACAGCTAAAGAAGCTTTCTTT
>NA|NA|TRBV5-1|TRBJ1-2|15
CASSLGQPPGVGYTF
TGCGCCAGCAGCTTGGGACAGCCTCCTGGGGTTGGCTACACCTTC
>NA|once|TRBV23-1|TRBJ1-4|16
CASSQQTVATNEKLFF
TGCGCCAGCAGTCAGCAGACAGTTGCAACTAATGAAAAACTGTTTTTT
>TRBD2|NA|TRBV9|TRBJ2-5|13
CASGGLAGETQYF
TGTGCCAGCGGGGGGCTAGCGGGAGAGACCCAGTACTTC
>TRBD2|NA|TRBV29-1|TRBJ2-2|18
CSVAKGFSGGANTGELFF
TGCAGCGTGGCTAAGGGGTTTAGCGGGGGGGCAAACACCGGGGAGCTGTTTTTT
>NA|NA|TRBV10-3|TRBJ1-2|11
CAIKDDRGYTF
TGTGCCATCAAGGATGACAGAGGCTACACCTTC
>NA|NA|TRBV7-2|TRBJ1-1|15
CASSPLGGINTEAFF
TGTGCCAGCAGCCCCCTGGGAGGGATAAACACTGAAGCTTTCTTT
>NA|NA|TRBV5-5|TRBJ2-3|16
CASSLAPRQITDTQYF
TGTGCCAGCAGCTTGGCCCCAAGACAGATCACAGATACGCAGTATTTT
>NA|NA|TRBV5-1|TRBJ2-2|17
CASSLESVGGRTGELFF
TGCGCCAGCAGCTTGGAGTCGGTAGGAGGGAGGACCGGGGAGCTGTTTTTT
>NA|NA|TRBV19|TRBJ2-7|18
CASSAYPTDLLSSYEQYF
TGTGCCAGTAGTGCTTACCCGACAGACCTTCTAAGCTCCTACGAGCAGTACTTC
>TRBD2|NA|TRBV3-1/TRBV3-2|TRBJ2-1|15
CASSQDIGLGNEQFF
TGTGCCAGCAGCCAAGATATAGGACTAGGTAATGAGCAGTTCTTC
>NA|NA|TRBV24-1|TRBJ2-3|14
CATSERGHTDTQYF
TGTGCCACCAGTGAGAGAGGCCACACAGATACGCAGTATTTT
>NA|NA|TRBV4-1|TRBJ1-2|16
CASSQDQGGLDDGYTF
TGCGCCAGCAGCCAAGATCAAGGAGGGCTGGACGATGGCTACACCTTC
>TRBD1|NA|TRBV30|TRBJ1-5|14
CAWSSGQLDQPQHF
TGTGCCTGGAGTTCGGGACAGTTGGATCAGCCCCAGCATTTT
>TRBD1|NA|TRBV13|TRBJ1-3|18
CASSPQTGTGTTGNTIYF
TGTGCCAGCAGCCCGCAAACCGGGACAGGGACCACTGGAAACACCATATATTTT
>NA|NA|TRBV19|TRBJ1-3|16
CASRHQGPNSGNTIYF
TGTGCCAGTAGACATCAGGGGCCGAACTCTGGAAACACCATATATTTT
>NA|once|TRBV6-1|TRBJ1-6|16
CASSEIGLTVNSPLHF
TGTGCCAGCAGTGAAATTGGTTTGACAGTCAATTCACCCCTCCACTTT
>NA|once|TRBV11-2|TRBJ2-1|18
CASSLEYTMTGSYNEQFF
TGTGCCAGCAGCTTAGAATACACAATGACAGGCTCCTACAATGAGCAGTTCTTC
>NA|NA|TRBV5-5|TRBJ1-4|13
CASSRQLSEKLFF
TGTGCCAGCAGCCGACAGCTCAGTGAAAAACTGTTTTTT
>NA|NA|TRBV30|TRBJ2-4|15
CAWSGPPAGENIQYF
TGTGCCTGGAGTGGCCCCCCGGCGGGCGAAAACATTCAGTACTTC
>NA|NA|TRBV30|TRBJ1-1|13
CAWSVWGVTEAFF
TGTGCCTGGAGTGTATGGGGGGTCACTGAAGCTTTCTTT
>TRBD1|NA|TRBV9|TRBJ2-5|16
CASSVRDTGGQETQYF
TGTGCCAGCAGCGTAAGGGACACAGGGGGCCAAGAGACCCAGTACTTC
>NA|NA|TRBV20-1|TRBJ2-5|10
CSASPETQYF
TGCAGTGCTAGTCCGGAGACCCAGTACTTC